The present T cell receptor (beta chain) was sequenced within a study of graft-versus-host responses after intestinal transplantation. At the level of the study: After anti-thymocyte globulin induction, recipients took tacrolimus and steroids for three to four years.

Measured with immunoSEQ multiplex PCR; TCRdb has only the in-frame clones, and not every one. Of approximately 19,000 clones listed, 75% to 95% were seen once; the top ten hold more than 1.5%. With respect to this clone: Its matching antigen is unknown.

CDR3 length: 14 residues. Germline CDR1 is SGHRS and CDR2 is YFSETQ. V was shortened by 1 base and J by 7 bases, with 15 bases between the two germline ends. Study findings and constraints: The study found high graft-versus-host to host-versus-graft clonal ratios in allografts of patients with graft-donor T cell macrochimerism. GvH clone levels peaked in circulation, and this peak was associated with early post-transplant HvG declines. There were GvH clones found in recipient marrow, and some of them appeared first in ileum or blood.

The input for sequencing was PBMCs, taken approximately 370 days after transplant. This TCR was sampled from a human patient who received an intestinal transplant, so some T cells may come from the graft donor. This chain joins TRBV5-1 and TRBJ2-7; D ambiguous. The CDR3 sequence is CASSLPVPSGEQYF. In DNA form, the CDR3 reads TGCGCCAGCAGCTTGCCCGTCCCCTCCGGAGAGCAGTACTTC. Full variable domain (rest looked up from reference TRBV5-1 and TRBJ2-7): KAGVTQTPRYLIKTRGQQVTLSCSPISGHRSVSWYQQTPGQGLQFLFEYFSETQRNKGNFPGRFSGRQFSNSRSEMNVSTLELGDSALYLCASSLPVPSGEQYFGPGTRLTVT.